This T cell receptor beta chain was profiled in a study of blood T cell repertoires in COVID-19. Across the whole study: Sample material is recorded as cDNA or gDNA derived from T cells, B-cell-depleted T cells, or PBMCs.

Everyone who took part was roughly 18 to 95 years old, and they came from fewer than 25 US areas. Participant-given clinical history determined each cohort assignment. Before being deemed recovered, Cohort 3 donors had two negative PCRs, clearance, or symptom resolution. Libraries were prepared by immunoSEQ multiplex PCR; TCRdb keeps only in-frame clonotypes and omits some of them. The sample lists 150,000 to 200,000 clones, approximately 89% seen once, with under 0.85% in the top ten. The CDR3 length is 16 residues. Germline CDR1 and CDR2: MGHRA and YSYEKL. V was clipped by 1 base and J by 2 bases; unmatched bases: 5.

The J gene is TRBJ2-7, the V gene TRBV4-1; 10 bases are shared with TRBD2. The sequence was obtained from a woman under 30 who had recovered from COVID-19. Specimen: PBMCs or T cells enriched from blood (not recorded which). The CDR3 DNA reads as TGCGCCAGCAGCCAAGTAGGGACTAGCGATCCCTACGAGCAGTACTTC. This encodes CASSQVGTSDPYEQYF.